These 11 T cell receptor beta chains came from one sample sequenced in a study of CD8 T cells in Susac syndrome. An input of 0.5 to 1 ug of RNA was subjected to reverse transcription using random hexamers. TCRdb processed the immunoSEQ multiplex PCR reads anew with MiXCR; each CDR3 protein has one entry. The table has tens of thousands of distinct CDR3 sequences, about 94% seen once. The sample consisted of CD4+ T cells from PBMCs. All receptors come from a human donor with Susac syndrome.

The V and J genes are TRBV10-2 and TRBJ2-3; D is unresolved. CDR3 length: 13 amino acids. The V end was cut by 5 bases, the J end by 6 bases, with 12 bases between. The V gene's germline CDR1 is WSHSY and CDR2 SAAADI. The CDR3 loop reads CASSSEKPDTQYF. The DNA of the CDR3 is TGCGCCAGCAGTTCCGAGAAACCTGATACGCAGTATTTT.

The chain combines TRBV25-1 with TRBJ1-1, with D unresolved. Germline assignment: CDR1 MGHDK and CDR2 SYGVNS. The CDR3 totals 14 residues. Trimming took 1 base from V and 7 from J, leaving 13 bases between them. For the CDR3, the DNA is TGTGCCAGCAGTGAATCTGGTCAGACCTTTGAAGCTTTCTTT. Residues: CASSESGQTFEAFF.

This clonotype was detected once. J is TRBJ2-7 and V is TRBV27; D remains unclear. The CDR3 contains 14 residues. V was trimmed by 3 bases and J by 7 bases, leaving 16 bases between them. CDR1 is MNHEY, CDR2 SMNVEV, per germline (reference sequence). CDR3 nucleotides: TGTGCCAGCAGTTTCCGAGCCCCTACAGCGGAGCAGTACTTC. It specifies CASSFRAPTAEQYF.

J is TRBJ2-7 and V is TRBV11-2; 10 bases are shared with TRBD2. The CDR3 has 16 residues. Unmatched junction bases numbered 11, after V lost 4 bases and J lost 5 bases. The germline CDR1 and CDR2 sequences are SGHAT and FQNNGV. The CDR3 DNA is TGTGCCAGCAGCTCACGGAGCGGGGGGGCCAGGGACGAGCAGTACTTC. It yields the protein CASSSRSGGARDEQYF.

V gene TRBV20-1 combines with J gene TRBJ2-7; D is perhaps TRBD2 (5 bases). Germline values: CDR1 DFQATT, CDR2 SNEGSKA (reference sequence). This CDR3 is 12 amino acids long. V was cut by 2 bases and J by 5 bases, with 10 bases left in between. The CDR3 here is CSARQVGDEQYF. Here the CDR3 DNA reads TGCAGTGCTAGACAGGTCGGGGACGAGCAGTACTTC.

This chain links TRBV5-1 with TRBJ1-5; D remains unclear. Germline values: CDR1 SGHRS, CDR2 YFSETQ. Trimming pared 4 bases from V and 3 bases from J, leaving 14 bases between. The CDR3 covers 15 residues. CDR3 loop: CASSPVSEPNQPQHF. As DNA, the CDR3 is TGCGCCAGCAGCCCCGTGTCGGAACCCAATCAGCCCCAGCATTTT.

V gene TRBV6-5 combines with J gene TRBJ1-5; D possibly corresponds to TRBD1 (5 bases). The CDR3 is 14 amino acids. Trimming pared 5 bases from V and 8 bases from J, leaving 16 bases between. Germline V gene lookup returns CDR1 MNHEY and CDR2 SVGAGI. CDR3 in DNA: TGTGCCAGCAGTGGAACAGGTTTTGGCAAGCCCCAGCATTTT. It translates to CASSGTGFGKPQHF.

This chain connects TRBV3-1 to TRBJ2-7; no clear D. Looked up from germline, CDR1 is LGHDT and CDR2 is YNNKEL (reference sequence). The CDR3 is made up of 13 amino acids. Trimming removed 4 bases from V and 3 bases from J, with 10 bases in between. In DNA, the CDR3 is TGTGCCAGCAGCCCGGAACACGACTACGAGCAGTACTTC. Translated: CASSPEHDYEQYF.

V is TRBV18 and J is TRBJ2-7; TRBD1 might be the D (6 bases). The CDR3 totals 12 residues. Per germline, CDR1 KGHSH and CDR2 LQKENI. Trimming took off 4 bases at V and 4 bases at J, with 8 bases between the two ends. The CDR3 reads CASSLQGYEQYF. CDR3 coding DNA: TGTGCCAGCTCACTTCAGGGGTACGAGCAGTACTTC. Together with reference TRBV18 and TRBJ2-7, the CDR3 gives the full variable domain: NAGVMQNPRHLVRRRGQEARLRCSPMKGHSHVYWYRQLPEEGLKFMVYLQKENIIDESGMPKERFSAEFPKEGPSILRIQQVVRGDSAAYFCASSLQGYEQYFGPGTRLTVT.

The genes are TRBV4-1 and TRBJ1-6, with no clear D. The CDR3 has 13 residues. Between the trimmed V and J ends, which lost 2 bases and 10 bases, there was a span of 9 bases. Germline-derived CDR1 and CDR2 are MGHRA and YSYEKL. As DNA, the CDR3 is TGCGCCAGCAGCCAAACCGGATTGTCACCCCTCCACTTT. Translating gives CASSQTGLSPLHF.

The V and J genes are TRBV9 and TRBJ2-7; TRBD1 is a possible D gene (5 bases). The CDR3 is made up of 15 amino acids. Germline V gene data show CDR1 as SGDLS and CDR2 as YYNGEE. V was clipped by 0 bases and J by 5 bases, with 15 bases between them. Here the CDR3 reads CASSVASQEFNEQYF. CDR3 nucleotides: TGTGCCAGCAGCGTAGCTTCACAGGAGTTCAACGAGCAGTACTTC.